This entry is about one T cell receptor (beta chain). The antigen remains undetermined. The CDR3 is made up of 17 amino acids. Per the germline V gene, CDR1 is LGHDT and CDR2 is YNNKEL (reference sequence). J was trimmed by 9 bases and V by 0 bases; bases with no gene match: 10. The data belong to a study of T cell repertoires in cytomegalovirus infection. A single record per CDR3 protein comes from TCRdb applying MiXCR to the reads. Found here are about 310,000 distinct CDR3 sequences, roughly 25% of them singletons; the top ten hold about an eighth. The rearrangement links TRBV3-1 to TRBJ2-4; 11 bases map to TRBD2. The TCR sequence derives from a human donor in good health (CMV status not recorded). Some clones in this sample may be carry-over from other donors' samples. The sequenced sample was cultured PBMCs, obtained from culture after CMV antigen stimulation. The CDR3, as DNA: TGTGCCAGCAGCCAAGATGTCCTAGCGGGAGGAGTGGGCATTCAGTACTTC. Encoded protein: CASSQDVLAGGVGIQYF.